The clone carrying this TCR beta chain occurred many times. Its matching antigen is unknown. This entry comes from a study of T cells after yellow fever vaccination. About the study: When fractions had low cell numbers, they were prepared with SMART-Seq v4 Ultra Low Input. Regarding the study as a whole: Though weaker, the secondary response peaked faster, on day 5 versus 15. The CD4 and CD8 compartments had a small share of their clonotypes in common. The study re-detected most primary-vaccination clones after the booster (nearly 97% CD4, 88% CD8).

TCRdb redid the calling of the 5' RACE reads with MiXCR, one entry per CDR3 protein. The data show almost 70,000 distinct CDR3 sequences, with roughly 6% seen just once and around 2.2% held by the top ten. The source was CD4+ T cells sorted from PBMCs, collected less than 16 days after the first yellow fever vaccination. The receptor was isolated from a young man who received the YFV17D yellow fever vaccine.

The CDR3 nucleotides read TGCGCCAGCAGCACGACCCGCAGCGGGGGGACCCGGCGGGGGGGTACGCAGTATTTT. It yields the protein CASSTTRSGGTRRGGTQYF. V gene TRBV5-1 combines with J gene TRBJ2-3; 9 bases fit TRBD2. J lost 8 bases, V lost 4 bases, and 23 bases had no gene match. This CDR3 has 19 residues. Germline-derived CDR1 and CDR2 are SGHRS and YFSETQ.